A selection of T cell receptor beta chains follows, all from one sample in a study of CD8+CD57+ T cells in acquired aplastic anemia. TCRdb used MiXCR to reprocess the reads, holding one entry per CDR3 protein. The sample has 200,000 or so distinct CDR3 sequences; over 60% are singletons. Sequenced sample: sorted CD4+, CD8+, or CD8+CD57+ T cells (not recorded which) from PBMCs. All receptors derive from a human donor with severe aplastic anemia or a healthy control (not recorded which). The CDR3 runs from the conserved cysteine through the conserved F or W. The D gene is left open where the match is weak. Clone size is given for some rows only: seen once, a few or many times, or a class if the clone is expanded.

size: many; J: TRBJ2-1; V: TRBV12-3/TRBV12-4; D: -; CDR3: CASSLTESSYNEQFF; DNA: TGTGCCAGCAGTTTAACAGAGAGCTCCTACAATGAGCAGTTCTTC
size: -; J: TRBJ2-5; V: TRBV7-8; D: -; CDR3: CASGGIQETQYF; DNA: TGTGCCAGCGGGGGGATCCAAGAGACCCAGTACTTC
size: -; J: TRBJ2-1; V: TRBV5-1; D: -; CDR3: CASSLAGLSSSYNEQFF; DNA: TGCGCCAGCAGCTTGGCGGGACTCTCTAGCTCCTACAATGAGCAGTTCTTC
size: -; J: TRBJ2-7; V: TRBV11-2; D: -; CDR3: CASSQGPGAYEQYF; DNA: TGTGCCAGCAGTCAGGGCCCGGGAGCCTACGAGCAGTACTTC
size: many; J: TRBJ2-7; V: TRBV5-1; D: -; CDR3: CASCPGQLKRDEQYF; DNA: TGCGCCAGCTGTCCAGGACAGCTAAAACGGGACGAGCAGTACTTC
size: -; J: TRBJ2-1; V: TRBV7-9; D: -; CDR3: CASSPMGTYNEQFF; DNA: TGTGCCAGCAGCCCGATGGGGACCTACAATGAGCAGTTCTTC
size: -; J: TRBJ2-3; V: TRBV19; D: -; CDR3: CASSPHSARSTDTQYF; DNA: TGTGCCAGTAGTCCCCACTCGGCGCGTAGCACAGATACGCAGTATTTT
size: -; J: TRBJ2-3; V: TRBV9; D: TRBD2; CDR3: CASSEGLAGTDTQYF; DNA: TGTGCCAGCAGCGAGGGACTAGCGGGGACAGATACGCAGTATTTT
size: -; J: TRBJ2-3; V: TRBV20-1; D: -; CDR3: CSAGKDTRTDTQYF; DNA: TGCAGTGCTGGCAAGGACACTCGCACAGATACGCAGTATTTT
size: few; J: TRBJ2-7; V: TRBV27; D: TRBD2; CDR3: CASSFGGGKGEQYF; DNA: TGTGCCAGCAGTTTCGGCGGGGGGAAGGGTGAGCAGTACTTC
size: -; J: TRBJ2-3; V: TRBV19; D: TRBD2; CDR3: CATPVAGGLDTQYF; DNA: TGTGCCACGCCCGTAGCGGGGGGGCTTGATACGCAGTACTTT
size: -; J: TRBJ2-7; V: TRBV7-2; D: -; CDR3: CASSSTGASTYEQYF; DNA: TGTGCCAGCAGCTCAACCGGGGCTTCTACCTACGAGCAGTACTTC
size: -; J: TRBJ1-2; V: TRBV2; D: -; CDR3: CASSDYPYGYTF; DNA: TGTGCCAGCAGTGACTACCCCTATGGCTACACCTTC
size: few; J: TRBJ2-7; V: TRBV14; D: -; CDR3: CASSRTVAYEQYF; DNA: TGTGCCAGCAGCCGGACGGTCGCCTACGAGCAGTACTTC
size: few; J: TRBJ1-1; V: TRBV11-2; D: TRBD1; CDR3: CASAGQGASWAEAFF; DNA: TGTGCCAGCGCGGGGCAGGGGGCGTCGTGGGCTGAAGCTTTCTTT
size: -; J: TRBJ1-1; V: TRBV12-3/TRBV12-4; D: -; CDR3: CASSLAATGEAFF; DNA: TGTGCCAGCAGTTTAGCCGCGACAGGAGAAGCTTTCTTT
size: many; J: TRBJ2-7; V: TRBV11-2; D: TRBD2; CDR3: CASSLVGGRYEQYF; DNA: TGTGCCAGCAGCTTAGTGGGGGGGAGGTACGAGCAGTACTTC
size: -; J: TRBJ2-7; V: TRBV15; D: -; CDR3: CATSRDFPSSYEQYF; DNA: TGTGCCACCAGCAGAGATTTCCCGTCCTCCTACGAGCAGTACTTC
size: -; J: TRBJ2-1; V: TRBV25-1; D: TRBD1; CDR3: CATSGQGPYNEQFF; DNA: TGTGCCACCTCGGGACAGGGACCCTACAATGAGCAGTTCTTC
size: many; J: TRBJ2-3; V: TRBV13; D: -; CDR3: CASSSTGWDTDTQYF; DNA: TGTGCCAGCAGCTCCACAGGGTGGGACACAGATACGCAGTATTTT
size: -; J: TRBJ1-2; V: TRBV10-3; D: -; CDR3: CASSRDPGYGYTF; DNA: TGTGCCAGTTCTAGGGACCCTGGCTATGGCTACACCTTC
size: few; J: TRBJ2-7; V: TRBV29-1; D: -; CDR3: CSPKTGSYEQYF; DNA: TGCAGCCCCAAGACAGGATCCTACGAGCAGTACTTC
size: -; J: TRBJ2-5; V: TRBV27; D: -; CDR3: CASSLIGTGEETQYF; DNA: TGTGCCAGCAGTTTAATCGGCACCGGGGAGGAGACCCAGTACTTC
size: -; J: TRBJ1-5; V: TRBV7-2; D: -; CDR3: CASSPRGFSNQPQHF; DNA: TGTGCCAGCAGCCCCAGAGGGTTTAGCAATCAGCCCCAGCATTTT
size: -; J: TRBJ2-3; V: TRBV5-1; D: -; CDR3: CASSLGVAGSSTDTQYF; DNA: TGCGCCAGCAGCTTGGGGGTCGCCGGGTCAAGCACAGATACGCAGTATTTT
size: -; J: TRBJ1-2; V: TRBV10-3; D: -; CDR3: CAILNRGNYGYTF; DNA: TGTGCCATTTTAAACAGAGGCAACTATGGCTACACCTTC
size: once; J: TRBJ1-2; V: TRBV7-6; D: -; CDR3: CASSPMRDPDKGYTF; DNA: TGTGCCAGCAGCCCGATGAGAGACCCCGATAAGGGCTACACCTTC
size: many; J: TRBJ2-7; V: TRBV20-1; D: TRBD1; CDR3: CSARDWTGGTYEQYF; DNA: TGCAGTGCTAGAGATTGGACAGGGGGTACGTACGAGCAGTACTTC
size: few; J: TRBJ1-3; V: TRBV10-2; D: -; CDR3: CASSGQAGNTIYF; DNA: TGCGCCAGCAGTGGACAGGCTGGAAACACCATATATTTT
size: -; J: TRBJ1-1; V: TRBV29-1; D: -; CDR3: CSVERGPRDRGEAFF; DNA: TGCAGCGTTGAAAGGGGACCCCGGGATCGAGGGGAAGCTTTCTTT
size: -; J: TRBJ1-1; V: TRBV7-8; D: TRBD1; CDR3: CASSLLEGQLMNTEAFF; DNA: TGTGCCAGCAGCTTACTCGAGGGACAGCTGATGAACACTGAAGCTTTCTTT
size: few; J: TRBJ1-3; V: TRBV11-2; D: -; CDR3: CASSSFEGRSGNTIYF; DNA: TGTGCCAGCAGCTCGTTTGAGGGTCGCTCTGGAAACACCATATATTTT
size: -; J: TRBJ2-7; V: TRBV20-1; D: -; CDR3: CSASGDSYEQYF; DNA: TGCAGTGCTAGTGGGGACTCCTACGAGCAGTACTTC
size: once; J: TRBJ2-1; V: TRBV25-1; D: TRBD1; CDR3: CASSEVGWTGHNEQFF; DNA: TGTGCCAGCAGTGAAGTTGGTTGGACAGGGCACAATGAGCAGTTCTTC
size: -; J: TRBJ2-5; V: TRBV12-3/TRBV12-4; D: TRBD2; CDR3: CASSATGGTGETQYF; DNA: TGTGCCAGCAGTGCTACGGGGGGAACGGGAGAGACCCAGTACTTC
size: few; J: TRBJ2-6; V: TRBV20-1; D: -; CDR3: CSGKAAGANVLTF; DNA: TGCAGTGGAAAGGCGGCTGGGGCCAACGTCCTGACTTTC
size: -; J: TRBJ2-7; V: TRBV20-1; D: -; CDR3: CSARQAGTYEQYF; DNA: TGCAGTGCCAGACAGGCGGGAACCTACGAGCAGTACTTC
size: few; J: TRBJ2-2; V: TRBV9; D: -; CDR3: CASSAYNTGELFF; DNA: TGTGCCAGCAGCGCCTACAACACCGGGGAGCTGTTTTTT
size: -; J: TRBJ2-7; V: TRBV5-1; D: TRBD2; CDR3: CASSGRLAGGPNINSYEQYF; DNA: TGCGCCAGCAGCGGAAGACTAGCGGGAGGGCCGAATATCAACTCCTACGAGCAGTACTTC
size: many; J: TRBJ1-5; V: TRBV5-6; D: TRBD1; CDR3: CASSLTGGNQPQHF; DNA: TGTGCCAGCAGCTTGACAGGGGGCAATCAGCCCCAGCATTTT
size: -; J: TRBJ1-6; V: TRBV9; D: -; CDR3: CASSVEGGNSPLHF; DNA: TGTGCCAGCAGCGTAGAGGGCGGGAATTCACCCCTCCACTTT
size: -; J: TRBJ2-2; V: TRBV2; D: TRBD1; CDR3: CASVQGKNTGELFF; DNA: TGTGCCAGCGTACAGGGGAAAAACACCGGGGAGCTGTTTTTT
size: once; J: TRBJ1-1; V: TRBV20-1; D: -; CDR3: CSASFRGTQNTEAFF; DNA: TGCAGTGCTAGTTTTAGGGGCACGCAAAACACTGAAGCTTTCTTT
size: -; J: TRBJ1-4; V: TRBV6-5; D: TRBD1; CDR3: CASSYARTGFSEKLFF; DNA: TGTGCCAGCAGTTACGCTCGGACAGGGTTCTCTGAAAAACTGTTTTTT
size: -; J: TRBJ1-2; V: TRBV29-1; D: -; CDR3: CSVMGQHGYTF; DNA: TGCAGCGTTATGGGGCAGCATGGCTACACCTTC
size: -; J: TRBJ2-7; V: TRBV11-2; D: -; CDR3: CASSATGDEQHF; DNA: TGTGCCAGCAGCGCTACAGGAGACGAGCAGCACTTC
size: few; J: TRBJ2-7; V: TRBV5-1; D: TRBD2; CDR3: CASAPTSGQTYEQYF; DNA: TGCGCCAGCGCCCCGACTAGCGGGCAAACCTACGAGCAGTACTTC
size: -; J: TRBJ1-2; V: TRBV20-1; D: TRBD1; CDR3: CSARDNRGSTF; DNA: TGCAGTGCTAGGGATAACAGGGGATCCACCTTC
size: -; J: TRBJ1-1; V: TRBV2; D: TRBD1; CDR3: CASRQDRDTEAFF; DNA: TGTGCCAGCAGACAGGACAGGGACACTGAAGCTTTCTTT
size: few; J: TRBJ1-2; V: TRBV5-4; D: -; CDR3: CASSLVTFGNYGYTF; DNA: TGTGCCAGCAGCTTGGTGACGTTCGGTAACTATGGCTACACCTTC
size: -; J: TRBJ1-2; V: TRBV9; D: TRBD1; CDR3: CASSGDRVLRGYTF; DNA: TGTGCCAGCAGCGGGGACAGGGTTCTACGTGGCTACACCTTC
size: once; J: TRBJ2-7; V: TRBV10-3; D: TRBD2; CDR3: CAISAREGFEEQYF; DNA: TGTGCCATCAGTGCGCGGGAGGGCTTCGAAGAGCAGTACTTC
size: -; J: TRBJ1-3; V: TRBV6-4; D: -; CDR3: CASSDREIFPGNTIYF; DNA: TGTGCCAGCAGTGATCGCGAGATCTTTCCGGGAAACACCATATATTTT
size: few; J: TRBJ1-6; V: TRBV7-3; D: -; CDR3: CASSLNSGEGSPLHF; DNA: TGTGCCAGCAGCTTAAATTCAGGGGAAGGGTCACCCCTCCACTTT